Below are 27 T cell receptor beta chains sequenced from a single sample in a study of CD8+ T cells in alopecia areata. cDNA serving as the sequencing template came from extracted, reverse transcribed RNA. Method: immunoSEQ multiplex PCR; TCRdb's copy keeps in-frame clones and lacks some. The table records about 130,000 clones, 45% to 60% of them present only once. The sequencing here drew on CD4+ T cells sorted from blood, taken at week 0. These receptor sequences come from a human donor with alopecia areata.

The chain joins TRBV6-6 to TRBJ2-2; the D gene is possibly TRBD1 (5 bases). In germline, CDR1 is MNHNY, CDR2 SVGAGI (reference sequence). The CDR3 has 15 amino acids. V lost 0 bases and J lost 4, with 9 bases in between. The CDR3 bases are TGTGCCAGCAGTTACTCGTTGGGGCCCACCGGGGAGCTGTTTTTT. Its translation is CASSYSLGPTGELFF.

The chain recombines TRBV5-6 with TRBJ1-2; D may be TRBD1 (6 bases). Germline V lookup: CDR1 SGHDT, CDR2 YYEEEE. The CDR3 runs to 12 residues. V lost 3 bases to trimming and J lost 8 bases, with 11 bases between them. This CDR3 is CASSSTGSGYTF. In DNA form, the CDR3 reads TGTGCCAGCAGCTCAACAGGGAGCGGCTACACCTTC.

This clone was counted a few times. The CDR3 is CASSLGGTTSTDTQYF. In nucleotides, the CDR3 is TGTGCCAGCAGCTTAGGGGGGACTACTAGCACAGATACGCAGTATTTT. This chain joins TRBV7-2 and TRBJ2-3; 7 positions match TRBD2. The CDR3 covers 16 residues. From germline, CDR1 is SGHTA and CDR2 FQGNSA. The V gene end was trimmed by 1 base and the J gene end by 0 bases; junction bases not matched to a gene: 4.

The chain employs TRBV6-5 and TRBJ1-1; D may be TRBD1 (6 bases). Per the germline V gene, CDR1 is MNHEY and CDR2 is SVGAGI. Between the trimmed V and J ends, which lost 6 bases and 5 bases, there was a span of 13 bases. This CDR3 comprises 13 residues. The chain's CDR3 is CASSPRGGTEAFF. The CDR3 bases are TGTGCCAGCAGCCCCAGGGGAGGGACTGAAGCTTTCTTT.

The rearrangement links TRBV5-6 to TRBJ1-2; D might be TRBD1 (6 bases). The CDR3 covers 12 residues. V lost 4 bases to trimming and J lost 8 bases, with 12 bases between them. In germline, CDR1 is SGHDT, CDR2 YYEEEE. CDR3 DNA: TGTGCCAGCAGCCGCAGGGGTGGCGGCTACACCTTC. It is translated as CASSRRGGGYTF.

This clone has only a few counts. V gene TRBV7-2 combines with J gene TRBJ2-5; D may correspond to TRBD1 or TRBD2 (5 bases each). V was shortened by 1 base and J by 2 bases, with 8 bases between the two germline ends. Germline loops: CDR1 SGHTA, CDR2 FQGNSA. This CDR3 is built from 14 residues. CDR3: CASSLEWGQETQYF. The DNA of the CDR3 is TGTGCCAGCAGCTTAGAGTGGGGGCAAGAGACCCAGTACTTC. Together with reference TRBV7-2 and TRBJ2-5, the CDR3 gives the full variable domain: GAGVSQSPSNKVTEKGKDVELRCDPISGHTALYWYRQSLGQGLEFLIYFQGNSAPDKSGLPSDRFSAERTGGSVSTLTIQRTQQEDSAVYLCASSLEWGQETQYFGPGTRLLVL.

Regarding this clone: This specimen includes other DNA sequences encoding the same CDR3. The V gene is TRBV28, the J gene TRBJ2-5; no clear D gene. The CDR3 consists of 12 residues. Germline V gives CDR1 MDHEN, CDR2 SYDVKM. V dropped 6 bases and J dropped 5 bases, with 10 bases sitting between them. CDR3 sequence: CASSPRRETQYF. Written as DNA, the CDR3 is TGTGCCAGCAGCCCTCGTAGGGAGACCCAGTACTTC. The variable domain in full, with the rest retrieved from reference TRBV28 and TRBJ2-5, is DVKVTQSSRYLVKRTGEKVFLECVQDMDHENMFWYRQDPGLGLRLIYFSYDVKMKEKGDIPEGYSVSREKKERFSLILESASTNQTSMYLCASSPRRETQYFGPGTRLLVL.

This chain joins TRBV28 and TRBJ2-5; the D is unclear. The V gene lost 1 base and the J gene lost 5 bases, with 14 bases spanning the gap. Germline V gene sequence: CDR1 MDHEN, CDR2 SYDVKM. The CDR3 contains 15 residues. The CDR3 loop reads CASSLSDRLRETQYF. The CDR3, as DNA: TGTGCCAGCAGTTTATCTGACCGCCTGAGGGAGACCCAGTACTTC.

The sample holds a few counts of this clone. The chain combines TRBV18 with TRBJ2-7; the match to TRBD2 covers 8 bases. Germline lookup yields CDR1 KGHSH and CDR2 LQKENI. The V segment lost 8 bases and the J segment 5 bases; nucleotides outside the gene matches: 11. This CDR3 has 14 amino acids. CDR3 sequence reads: CASAELAGSDEQYF. In DNA, the CDR3 is TGTGCCAGCGCCGAATTAGCGGGATCCGACGAGCAGTACTTC.

The chain recombines TRBV28 with TRBJ1-5; 7 positions agree with TRBD1. This CDR3 contains 12 residues. Losses at the gene ends were 7 bases for V and 7 bases for J; bases not matched to a gene: 4. Germline assignment: CDR1 MDHEN and CDR2 SYDVKM. CDR3 DNA: TGTGCCAGCAAAACAGGGGAACAGCCCCAGCATTTT. It encodes CASKTGEQPQHF.

The table lists this clone with a count of one. The rearrangement uses TRBV2 and TRBJ1-5; D possibly corresponds to TRBD1 (5 bases). This CDR3 spans 14 amino acids. Germline loops: CDR1 SNHLY, CDR2 FYNNEI. V lost 4 bases and J lost 7, with 14 bases in between. The CDR3 DNA follows: TGTGCCAGCAGTGGGGCGGGGGTAGGGCAGCCCCAGCATTTT. Amino acids: CASSGAGVGQPQHF. The variable domain in full, completed from reference TRBV2 and TRBJ1-5, reads EPEVTQTPSHQVTQMGQEVILRCVPISNHLYFYWYRQILGQKVEFLVSFYNNEISEKSEIFDDQFSVERPDGSNFTLKIRSTKLEDSAMYFCASSGAGVGQPQHFGDGTRLSIL.

The chain combines TRBV2 with TRBJ1-1; D might be TRBD1 (5 bases). Germline loops: CDR1 SNHLY, CDR2 FYNNEI. The V end lost 5 bases, the J end lost 5 bases, and 15 bases lay between the germline ends. The CDR3 totals 14 residues. CDR3 DNA sequence: TGTGCCAGCAGTCTGGGTCAGGGAGGGACTGAAGCTTTCTTT. The encoded protein is CASSLGQGGTEAFF. Complete variable domain (other parts from reference TRBV2 and TRBJ1-1): EPEVTQTPSHQVTQMGQEVILRCVPISNHLYFYWYRQILGQKVEFLVSFYNNEISEKSEIFDDQFSVERPDGSNFTLKIRSTKLEDSAMYFCASSLGQGGTEAFFGQGTRLTVV.

The rearrangement uses TRBV9 and TRBJ1-2; tentative D call: TRBD1 (6 bases). V was clipped by 0 bases and J by 2 bases, with 8 bases between them. From germline, CDR1 is SGDLS and CDR2 YYNGEE. CDR3 length equals 14 residues. In DNA, the CDR3 is TGTGCCAGCAGCGTAGATGGGGGCAACTATGGCTACACCTTC. Its protein is CASSVDGGNYGYTF. Variable domain in full (rest from reference TRBV9 and TRBJ1-2): DSGVTQTPKHLITATGQRVTLRCSPRSGDLSVYWYQQSLDQGLQFLIQYYNGEERAKGNILERFSAQQFPDLHSELNLSSLELGDSALYFCASSVDGGNYGYTFGSGTRLTVV.

The DNA for the CDR3 is TGTGCCACCAGCAGAGCTGTAAGCGGGGGGAGAGTTCTAGCCAAAAACATTCAGTACTTC. It translates to CATSRAVSGGRVLAKNIQYF. The chain carries TRBV15 and TRBJ2-4, with 9 bases identical to TRBD2. The J segment lost 0 bases and the V segment lost 1 base, leaving 13 bases of the junction unmatched. Germline values: CDR1 LNHNV, CDR2 YYDKDF (reference sequence). This CDR3 comprises 20 residues.

In this sample, this clone turned up a few times. The V call is TRBV7-2, the J call TRBJ2-6; D not certain. Germline V gene sequence: CDR1 SGHTA, CDR2 FQGNSA. Trimming stripped 6 bases from V and 2 bases from J, with 11 bases between. The CDR3 length is 15 residues. CDR3 nucleotide sequence: TGTGCCAGCAGTTTACTTGGCCCTGGGGCCAACGTCCTGACTTTC. Its protein product is CASSLLGPGANVLTF.

V and J are TRBV5-1 and TRBJ1-6, with D uncertain. Germline V gives CDR1 SGHRS, CDR2 YFSETQ. This CDR3 comprises 16 residues. Trimming pared 0 bases from V and 6 bases from J, leaving 13 bases between. CDR3 bases: TGCGCCAGCAGCTTGGGTTCGGACGGGTTTAATTCACCCCTCCACTTT. Its protein product is CASSLGSDGFNSPLHF. Together with reference TRBV5-1 and TRBJ1-6, the CDR3 gives the full variable domain: KAGVTQTPRYLIKTRGQQVTLSCSPISGHRSVSWYQQTPGQGLQFLFEYFSETQRNKGNFPGRFSGRQFSNSRSEMNVSTLELGDSALYLCASSLGSDGFNSPLHFGNGTRLTVT.

The rearrangement uses TRBV29-1 and TRBJ2-2; D tentatively reads TRBD1 or TRBD2 (5 bases each). V shed 7 bases and J shed 4 bases, with 13 bases lying between them. Germline CDR1 is SQVTM and CDR2 is ANQGSEA. This CDR3 spans 13 amino acids. The CDR3 DNA reads TGCAGCGCCGGGGCGTACGGCACCGGGGAGCTGTTTTTT. The encoded protein is CSAGAYGTGELFF.

The chain uses TRBV5-1 and TRBJ2-6; D is perhaps TRBD1 (6 bases). CDR3 length: 15 residues. V shed 4 bases and J shed 2 bases, with 10 bases lying between them. Per the germline V gene, CDR1 is SGHRS and CDR2 is YFSETQ. The CDR3 DNA reads TGCGCCAGCAGCCCAGGGGTCGCTGGGGCCAACGTCCTGACTTTC. Its protein is CASSPGVAGANVLTF.

The chain employs TRBV29-1 and TRBJ2-7; either TRBD1 or TRBD2 may fit D (5 bases each). The CDR3 length is 15 residues. V shed 1 base and J shed 6 bases, with 19 bases lying between them. Germline CDR1 is SQVTM and CDR2 is ANQGSEA. The DNA of the CDR3 is TGCAGCGTTGAAGCTCGAGGCAGGGTCGGAGGCGAGCAGTACTTC. This sequence encodes CSVEARGRVGGEQYF.

V gene TRBV28 combines with J gene TRBJ2-4; tentatively, D is TRBD2 (6 bases). The V end lost 8 bases, the J end lost 2 bases, and 10 bases lay between the germline ends. The germline V gene encodes CDR1 MDHEN and CDR2 SYDVKM. The CDR3 contains 13 residues. Here the CDR3 DNA reads TGTGCCAGCCGGGGCGGGACCAAAAACATTCAGTACTTC. It is translated as CASRGGTKNIQYF.

The chain uses TRBV4-1 and TRBJ2-3; no clear D. Germline V gene data show CDR1 as MGHRA and CDR2 as YSYEKL. The CDR3 has 15 residues. V gave up 1 base and J gave up 1 base, with 9 bases separating them. CDR3: CASSQVQPGTDTQYF. CDR3 in DNA: TGCGCCAGCAGCCAAGTACAGCCGGGCACAGATACGCAGTATTTT.

The chain links TRBV29-1 to TRBJ2-5, with no clear D. The CDR3 runs to 11 residues. Germline V gives CDR1 SQVTM, CDR2 ANQGSEA. V was shortened by 7 bases and J by 9 bases, with 15 bases between the two germline ends. CDR3 nucleotide sequence: TGCAGCGCGGACCCCCTTGGGGCCCAGTACTTC. Protein product: CSADPLGAQYF.

The rearrangement uses TRBV28 and TRBJ1-2, with 9 bases aligning to TRBD1. CDR1 is MDHEN and CDR2 is SYDVKM in the germline V gene. This CDR3 comprises 13 residues. Trimming cost V 6 bases and J 7 bases; bases outside gene matches: 6. For the CDR3, the DNA is TGTGCCAGCAGACCACAGGGGGCTGGTGGCTACACCTTC. It specifies CASRPQGAGGYTF.

There are a few counts of this clone. V is TRBV30 and J is TRBJ2-1; possible D gene TRBD2, 6 bases. Germline CDR1 reads GTSNPN; CDR2 reads SVGIG (reference sequence). Trimming shortened V by 0 bases and J by 1 base, and 10 bases separated the two germline ends. This CDR3 has 15 residues. The CDR3 DNA reads TGTGCCTGGAGTGTACGGGGGTCTTCCTACAATGAGCAGTTCTTC. Protein: CAWSVRGSSYNEQFF.

This clone was found once. The genes are TRBV5-6 and TRBJ2-1, with 14 positions matching TRBD2. Germline lookup yields CDR1 SGHDT and CDR2 YYEEEE. Trimming at V came to 5 bases and at J to 4 bases, leaving 5 bases not matched to a gene. This CDR3 spans 16 amino acids. CDR3 sequence (DNA): TGTGCCAGCAGTACGGGACTAGCGGGAGTTTACAATGAGCAGTTCTTC. Amino acids: CASSTGLAGVYNEQFF.

The chain links TRBV19 to TRBJ1-1, with 8 bases that match TRBD1. J was trimmed by 1 base and V by 1 base; bases with no gene match: 8. The CDR3 is 17 residues long. CDR1 and CDR2 (germline): LNHDA, SQIVND (reference sequence). CDR3 nucleotide sequence: TGTGCCAGTAGTATAGGCCTGAACAGGGGGGAGAACACTGAAGCTTTCTTT. The encoded protein is CASSIGLNRGENTEAFF.

There are a few counts of this clone. The V and J genes are TRBV28 and TRBJ1-2; D may be TRBD1 (6 bases). The germline CDR1 and CDR2 sequences are MDHEN and SYDVKM. The V gene lost 6 bases and the J gene lost 5 bases, with 16 bases spanning the gap. This CDR3 is built from 14 residues. Written as DNA, the CDR3 is TGTGCCAGCAGCATACCAGGGGACCCTTATGGCTACACCTTC. This codes for CASSIPGDPYGYTF.